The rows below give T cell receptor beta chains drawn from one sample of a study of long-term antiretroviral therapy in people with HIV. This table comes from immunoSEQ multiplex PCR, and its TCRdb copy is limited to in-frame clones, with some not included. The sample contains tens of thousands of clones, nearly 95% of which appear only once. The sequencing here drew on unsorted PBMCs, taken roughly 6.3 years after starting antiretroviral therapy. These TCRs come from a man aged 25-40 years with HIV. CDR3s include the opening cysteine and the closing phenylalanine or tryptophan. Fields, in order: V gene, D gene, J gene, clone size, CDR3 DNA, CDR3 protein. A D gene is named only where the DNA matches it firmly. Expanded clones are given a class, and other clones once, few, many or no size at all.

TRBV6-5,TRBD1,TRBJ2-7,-,TGTGCCAGCAGTTCCGGGACAGGGCATATTGGCGAGCAGTACTTC,CASSSGTGHIGEQYF
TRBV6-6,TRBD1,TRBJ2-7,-,TGTGCCAGCAGTTCTCACGCGGACAGGGGGCCCTACGAGCAGTACTTC,CASSSHADRGPYEQYF
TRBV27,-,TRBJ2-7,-,TGTGCCAGCAGTTTCTCTGAGACTAGTGACGAGCAGTACTTC,CASSFSETSDEQYF
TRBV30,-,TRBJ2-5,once,TGTGCCAGGACAGCCGCAGGAATCCAAGAGACCCAGTACTTC,CARTAAGIQETQYF
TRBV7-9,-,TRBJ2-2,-,TGTGCCAGCAGCCTCCGACAGGCCGGGGAGCTGTTTTTT,CASSLRQAGELFF
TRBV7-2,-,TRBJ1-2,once,TGTGCCAGCAGCTTAGCTCCTTTGAGGCCACCTAACTATGGCTACACCTTC,CASSLAPLRPPNYGYTF
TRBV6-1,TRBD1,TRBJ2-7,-,TGTGCCAGCAGTGAAGAGGGGACAGGCTCCTACGAGCAGTACTTC,CASSEEGTGSYEQYF
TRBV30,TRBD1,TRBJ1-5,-,TGTGCCTGGAGCGTTGGGACAGGTAACCAGCCCCAGCATTTT,CAWSVGTGNQPQHF
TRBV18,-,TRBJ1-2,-,TGTGCCAGCTCACCACCATCTAGACGGGGCTATGGCTACACCTTC,CASSPPSRRGYGYTF
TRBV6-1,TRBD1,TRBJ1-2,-,TGTGCCAGCAGTGAAGGGACAGGGGCGAGCTATGGCTACACCTTC,CASSEGTGASYGYTF
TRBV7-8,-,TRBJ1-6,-,TGTGCCAGCAGCCAAGACAGGCCCAATTCACCCCTCCACTTT,CASSQDRPNSPLHF